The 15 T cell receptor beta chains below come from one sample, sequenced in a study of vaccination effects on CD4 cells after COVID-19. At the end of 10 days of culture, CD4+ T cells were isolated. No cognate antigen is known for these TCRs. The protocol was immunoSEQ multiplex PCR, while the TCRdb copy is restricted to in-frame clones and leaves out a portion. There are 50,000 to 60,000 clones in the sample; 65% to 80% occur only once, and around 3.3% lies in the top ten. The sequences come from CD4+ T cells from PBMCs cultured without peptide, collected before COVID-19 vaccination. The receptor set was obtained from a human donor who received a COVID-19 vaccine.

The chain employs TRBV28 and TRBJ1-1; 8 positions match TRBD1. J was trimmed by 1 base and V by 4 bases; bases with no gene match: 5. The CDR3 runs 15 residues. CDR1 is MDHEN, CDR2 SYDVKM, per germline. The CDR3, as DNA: TGTGCCAGCAGTTCCCAGGGGGCCCCGAACACTGAAGCTTTCTTT. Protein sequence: CASSSQGAPNTEAFF.

For the CDR3, the DNA is TGCGCCAGCAGTTTAAGTAGAGAATACGAGCAGTACGTC. Translated: CASSLSREYEQYV. The V and J genes are TRBV10-2 and TRBJ2-7; D is unresolved. The CDR3 covers 13 residues. V was clipped by 5 bases and J by 4 bases, with 12 bases between them. From germline, CDR1 is WSHSY and CDR2 SAAADI.

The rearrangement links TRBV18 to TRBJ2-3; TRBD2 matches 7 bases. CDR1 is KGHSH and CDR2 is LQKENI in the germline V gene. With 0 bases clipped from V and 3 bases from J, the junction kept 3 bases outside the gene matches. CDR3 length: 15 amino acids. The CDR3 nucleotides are TGTGCCAGCTCACCACCCAGGGAGGGGACAGATACGCAGTATTTT. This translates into CASSPPREGTDTQYF.

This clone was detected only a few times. This CDR3 reads CASRRTSIFSEQFF. The DNA for the CDR3 is TGTGCCAGCAGGAGGACATCCATCTTTTCTGAGCAGTTCTTC. The rearrangement uses TRBV2 and TRBJ2-1; D perhaps matches TRBD1 (5 bases). The germline V gene has CDR1 SNHLY and CDR2 FYNNEI. The CDR3 spans 14 residues. Deletions cut 6 bases from V and 9 bases from J, with 18 bases between.

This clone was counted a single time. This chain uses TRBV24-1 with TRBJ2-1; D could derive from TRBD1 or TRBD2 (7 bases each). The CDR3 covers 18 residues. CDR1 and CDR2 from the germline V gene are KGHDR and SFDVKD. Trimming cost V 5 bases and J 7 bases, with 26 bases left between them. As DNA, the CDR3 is TGTGCCACCAGTGCCATTGCCCAGGGGGGCGGGGGAAGGAATGAGCAGTTCTTC. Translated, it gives CATSAIAQGGGGRNEQFF.

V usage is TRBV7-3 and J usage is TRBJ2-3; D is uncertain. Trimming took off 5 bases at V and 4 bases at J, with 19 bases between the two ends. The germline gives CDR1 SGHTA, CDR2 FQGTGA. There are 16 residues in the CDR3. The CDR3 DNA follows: TGTGCCAGCAGCCCGTTTGAGGCCCGTGGTGCAGATACGCAGTATTTT. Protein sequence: CASSPFEARGADTQYF.

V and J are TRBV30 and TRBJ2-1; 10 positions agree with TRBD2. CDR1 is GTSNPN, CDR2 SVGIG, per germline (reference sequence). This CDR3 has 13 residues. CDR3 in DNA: TGTGACCTCCGACTAGCGGGTCACAATGAGCAGTTCTTC. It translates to CDLRLAGHNEQFF. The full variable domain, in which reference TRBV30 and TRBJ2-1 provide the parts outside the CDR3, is SQTIHQWPATLVQPVGSPLSLECTVEGTSNPNLYWYRQAAGRGLQLLFYSVGIGQISSEVPQNLSASRPQDRQFILSSKKLLLSDSGFYLCDLRLAGHNEQFFGPGTRLTVL.

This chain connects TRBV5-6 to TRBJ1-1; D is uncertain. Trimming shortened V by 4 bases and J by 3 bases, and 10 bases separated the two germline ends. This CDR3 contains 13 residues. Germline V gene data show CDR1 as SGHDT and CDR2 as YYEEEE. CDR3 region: CASSNQQYTEAFF. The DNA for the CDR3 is TGTGCCAGCAGCAACCAACAGTACACTGAAGCTTTCTTT.

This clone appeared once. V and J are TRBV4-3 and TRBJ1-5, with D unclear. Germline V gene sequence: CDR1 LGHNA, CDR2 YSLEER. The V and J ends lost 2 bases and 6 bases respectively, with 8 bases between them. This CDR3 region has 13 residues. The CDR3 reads CASSQTEFQPQHF. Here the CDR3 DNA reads TGCGCCAGCAGCCAAACAGAGTTTCAGCCCCAGCATTTT.

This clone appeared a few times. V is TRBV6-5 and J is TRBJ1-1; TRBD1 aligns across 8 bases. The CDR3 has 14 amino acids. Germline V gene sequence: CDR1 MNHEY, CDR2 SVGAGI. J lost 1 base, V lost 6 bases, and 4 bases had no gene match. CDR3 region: CASSPGTGNTEAFF. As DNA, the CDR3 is TGTGCCAGCAGCCCCGGGACAGGGAACACTGAAGCTTTCTTT.

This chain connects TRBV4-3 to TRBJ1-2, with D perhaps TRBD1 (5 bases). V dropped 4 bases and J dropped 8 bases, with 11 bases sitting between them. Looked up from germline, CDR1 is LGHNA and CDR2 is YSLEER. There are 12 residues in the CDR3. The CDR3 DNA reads TGCGCCAGCAGCCGCAGGGAACAGGGCTACACCTTC. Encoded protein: CASSRREQGYTF.

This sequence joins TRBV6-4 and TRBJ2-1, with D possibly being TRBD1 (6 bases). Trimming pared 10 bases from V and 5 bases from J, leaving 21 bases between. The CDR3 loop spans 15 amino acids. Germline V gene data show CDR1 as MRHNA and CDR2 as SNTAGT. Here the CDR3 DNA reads TGTGCCACCAAATCAGGGACACTTGGGAACAATGAGCAGTTCTTC. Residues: CATKSGTLGNNEQFF.

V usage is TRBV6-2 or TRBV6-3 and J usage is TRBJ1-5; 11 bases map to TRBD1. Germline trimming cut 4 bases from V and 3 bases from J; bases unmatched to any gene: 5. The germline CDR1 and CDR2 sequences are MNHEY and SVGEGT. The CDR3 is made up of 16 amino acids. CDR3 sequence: CASSSRDRGNNQPQHF. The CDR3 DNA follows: TGTGCCAGCAGTTCCCGGGACAGGGGGAACAATCAGCCCCAGCATTTT.

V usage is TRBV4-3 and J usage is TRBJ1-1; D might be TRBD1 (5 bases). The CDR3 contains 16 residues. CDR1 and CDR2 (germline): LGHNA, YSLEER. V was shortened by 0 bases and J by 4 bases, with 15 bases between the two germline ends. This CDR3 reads CASSQDVAGLGTEAFF. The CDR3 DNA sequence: TGCGCCAGCAGCCAAGACGTAGCAGGGCTGGGCACTGAAGCTTTCTTT.

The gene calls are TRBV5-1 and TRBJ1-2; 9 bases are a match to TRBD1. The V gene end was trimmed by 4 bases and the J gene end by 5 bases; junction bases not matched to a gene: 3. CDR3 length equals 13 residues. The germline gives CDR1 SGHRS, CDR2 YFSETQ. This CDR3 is CASSDGTGYGYTF. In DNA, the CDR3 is TGCGCCAGCAGCGATGGGACAGGGTATGGCTACACCTTC.